This T cell receptor beta chain was captured by sequencing in a study of radiation and T cells in renal cell carcinoma. Study results and limitations: Sampling covered only about 1 g of each tumor.

The table came from immunoSEQ multiplex PCR; TCRdb's copy has only in-frame clones and leaves some out. The table shows tens of thousands of clones, with over 45% occurring only once. As for treatment: treatment-naive control, cytoreductive nephrectomy. V was clipped by 3 bases and J by 2 bases, with 15 bases between them. Per the germline V gene, CDR1 is SGHTS and CDR2 is YDEGEE. The CDR3 has 15 amino acids. About this clone: Its antigen is not known.

The chain couples TRBV5-8 to TRBJ2-7, with D maybe TRBD1 (6 bases). The clonotype was recovered from a man aged 40-49 years with renal cell carcinoma. Here the sequenced sample was tumor tissue, taken from a patient whose treatment was nephrectomy without radiotherapy. The CDR3 loop is CASSSFPGVAYEQYF. CDR3 DNA sequence: TGTGCCAGCAGCTCATTCCCAGGGGTAGCCTACGAGCAGTACTTC. Variable domain in full (rest from reference TRBV5-8 and TRBJ2-7): EAGVTQSPTHLIKTRGQQATLRCSPISGHTSVYWYQQALGLGLQFLLWYDEGEERNRGNFPPRFSGRQFPNYSSELNVNALELEDSALYLCASSSFPGVAYEQYFGPGTRLTVT.